The source of this TCR beta chain is a study of long-term antiretroviral therapy in people with HIV. Study-wide results and caveats: All blood samples came from the years 2004 to 2017, possibly under older ART regimens.

CDR1 LNHDA and CDR2 SQIVND come from the germline V gene (reference sequence). This CDR3 comprises 12 residues. J lost 6 bases, V lost 4 bases, and 2 bases had no gene match. Sequencing relied on immunoSEQ assay v3.0, run at survey level. Libraries were prepared by immunoSEQ multiplex PCR; TCRdb keeps only in-frame clonotypes and omits some of them. The sample has around 7,800 clones, around 74% seen once. About this clone: Its antigen is unidentified.

Sequences were derived from unsorted PBMCs, sampled around eleven months before starting antiretroviral therapy. V gene TRBV19 combines with J gene TRBJ2-7, with 8 bases fitting TRBD1. The origin of this receptor is a middle-aged man with HIV. CDR3 sequence: CASSTGTGEQYF. The CDR3 DNA follows: TGTGCCAGTAGTACCGGGACAGGCGAGCAGTACTTC.